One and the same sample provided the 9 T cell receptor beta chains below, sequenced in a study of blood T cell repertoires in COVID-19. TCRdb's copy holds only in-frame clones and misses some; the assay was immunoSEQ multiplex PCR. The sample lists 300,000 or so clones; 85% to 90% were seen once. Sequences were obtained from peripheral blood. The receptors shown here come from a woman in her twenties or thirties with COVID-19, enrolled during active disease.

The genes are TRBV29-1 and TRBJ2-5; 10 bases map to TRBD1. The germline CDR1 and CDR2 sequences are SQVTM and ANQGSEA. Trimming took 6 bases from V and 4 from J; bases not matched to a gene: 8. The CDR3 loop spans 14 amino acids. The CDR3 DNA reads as TGCAGCGTCGCCGGGACAGGGGCACGAGAGACCCAGTACTTC. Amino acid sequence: CSVAGTGARETQYF.

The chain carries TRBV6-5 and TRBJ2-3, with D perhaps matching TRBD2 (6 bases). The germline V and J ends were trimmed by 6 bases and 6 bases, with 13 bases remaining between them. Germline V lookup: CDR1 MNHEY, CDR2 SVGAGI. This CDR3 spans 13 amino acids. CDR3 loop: CASSGTWSDTQYF. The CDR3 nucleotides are TGTGCCAGCAGCGGGACTTGGTCGGATACGCAGTATTTT.

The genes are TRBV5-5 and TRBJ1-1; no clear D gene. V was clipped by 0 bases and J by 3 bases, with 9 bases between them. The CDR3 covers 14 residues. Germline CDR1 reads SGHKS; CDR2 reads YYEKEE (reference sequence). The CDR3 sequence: CASSLDGQDTEAFF. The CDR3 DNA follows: TGTGCCAGCAGCTTGGATGGGCAGGACACTGAAGCTTTCTTT.

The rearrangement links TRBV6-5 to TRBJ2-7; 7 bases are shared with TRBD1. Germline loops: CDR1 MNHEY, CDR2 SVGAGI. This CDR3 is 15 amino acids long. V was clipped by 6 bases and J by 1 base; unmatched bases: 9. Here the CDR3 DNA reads TGTGCCAGCAGCCGCGATAGGACAGGTTCCTACGAGCAGTACTTC. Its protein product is CASSRDRTGSYEQYF.

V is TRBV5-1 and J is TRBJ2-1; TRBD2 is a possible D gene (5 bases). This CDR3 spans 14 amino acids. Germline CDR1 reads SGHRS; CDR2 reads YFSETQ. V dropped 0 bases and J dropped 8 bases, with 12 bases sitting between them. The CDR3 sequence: CASSLGPSGDEQFF. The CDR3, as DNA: TGCGCCAGCAGCTTGGGTCCCTCCGGGGATGAGCAGTTCTTC.

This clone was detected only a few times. Here the CDR3 DNA reads TGTGCCAGTAGTCTACAGACAAAAAACTATGGCTACACCTTC. Protein product: CASSLQTKNYGYTF. V gene TRBV19 combines with J gene TRBJ1-2; D is uncertain. Germline V CDR1 and CDR2: LNHDA, SQIVND (reference sequence). The CDR3 extends over 14 amino acids. V was clipped by 5 bases and J by 2 bases, with 12 bases between them.

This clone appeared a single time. This CDR3 is CASSVETSGRNTGELFF. The CDR3 DNA reads TGTGCCAGCAGCGTAGAGACTAGCGGGAGGAACACCGGGGAGCTGTTTTTT. This rearrangement joins TRBV9 to TRBJ2-2; 12 bases line up with TRBD2. Germline V lookup: CDR1 SGDLS, CDR2 YYNGEE. The CDR3 consists of 17 residues. V lost 0 bases, J lost 1 base, and 1 base stayed unmatched.

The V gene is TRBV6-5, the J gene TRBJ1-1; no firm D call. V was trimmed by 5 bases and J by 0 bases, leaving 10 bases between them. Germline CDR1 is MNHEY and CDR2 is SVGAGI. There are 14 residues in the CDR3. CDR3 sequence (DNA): TGTGCCAGCAGTCCCCCCCTAATGAACACTGAAGCTTTCTTT. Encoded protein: CASSPPLMNTEAFF.

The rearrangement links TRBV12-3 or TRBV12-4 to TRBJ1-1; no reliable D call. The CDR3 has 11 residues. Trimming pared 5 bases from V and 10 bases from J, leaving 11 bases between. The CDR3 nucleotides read TGTGCCAGCAGTATCGGACTTGGAGCTTTCTTT. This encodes CASSIGLGAFF.